The text below deals with one TCR beta chain. The CDR3 runs to 14 residues. The germline CDR1 and CDR2 sequences are MNHEY and SVGAGI. V lost 5 bases to trimming and J lost 0 bases, with 11 bases between them. The data belong to a study of CD8+ T cells in alopecia areata. About the research overall: Patients remained on tofacitinib for 6 to 18 months and then went 6 months without it.

cDNA reverse transcribed from extracted RNA served as the sequencing template. Sequencing used immunoSEQ multiplex PCR; TCRdb keeps in-frame clones, though not all of them. The data hold 110,000 or so clones, with less than 45% observed a single time. Punch biopsies of lesional scalp, plus peripheral blood, were taken from alopecia areata patients. PBMCs were stained for CD3, CD4 and CD8, and CD4+ and CD8+ T cells were sorted. This TCR was sampled from a human donor with alopecia areata. The chain uses TRBV6-5 and TRBJ2-7; D possibly uses TRBD1 or TRBD2 (5 bases each). The sample was CD4+ T cells sorted from blood. DNA for the CDR3: TGTGCCAGCAGTCCGGGACGGAGCTCCTACGAGCAGTACTTC. This gives the protein CASSPGRSSYEQYF.